The rows below give T cell receptor beta chains drawn from one sample of a study of blood T cell repertoires in COVID-19. The table came from immunoSEQ multiplex PCR; TCRdb's copy has only in-frame clones and leaves some out. The sample records around 270,000 clones, about 87% being singletons. Specimen: PBMCs or T cells enriched from blood (not recorded which). Receptors were obtained from a woman aged 40 to 49 who had been exposed to COVID-19. CDR3s include the opening cysteine and the closing phenylalanine or tryptophan. The D gene is left open where the match is weak. The size of a clone is reported for some rows only, either as once, few or many, or as a class for expanded clones.

once	TRBJ1-3	TRBV11-2	-	CASSLGGQGNTIYF	TGTGCCAGCAGCTTAGGCGGACAGGGAAACACCATATATTTT
once	TRBJ1-3	TRBV12-5	-	CASASQTRGGNTIYF	TGTGCTAGTGCTTCTCAGACCCGGGGGGGAAACACCATATATTTT
-	TRBJ2-7	TRBV2	TRBD1	CASSRRDRGEQYF	TGTGCCAGCAGCCGTCGGGACAGAGGCGAGCAGTACTTC
-	TRBJ1-6	TRBV11-3	-	CASSPGAGGGNSPLHF	TGTGCCAGCAGCCCAGGGGCAGGAGGAGGTAATTCACCCCTCCACTTT
-	TRBJ1-3	TRBV11-2	-	CASSKGDRFSGNTIYF	TGTGCCAGCAGCAAGGGTGACAGGTTCTCTGGAAACACCATATATTTT
-	TRBJ2-1	TRBV24-1	-	CATSDLQRGEQFF	TGTGCCACCAGTGATTTGCAAAGGGGTGAGCAGTTCTTC
-	TRBJ1-4	TRBV5-1	-	CASSPRVATNEKLFF	TGCGCCAGCAGCCCGAGGGTGGCAACTAATGAAAAACTGTTTTTT
-	TRBJ2-5	TRBV5-4	-	CASSRGSTQETQYF	TGTGCCAGCAGCAGGGGCAGCACCCAGGAGACCCAGTACTTC
-	TRBJ2-1	TRBV29-1	TRBD1	CSVEDRGRKNNEQFF	TGCAGCGTTGAAGACAGGGGGCGGAAAAACAATGAGCAGTTCTTC
once	TRBJ2-5	TRBV2	-	CASSDSELETQYF	TGTGCCAGCAGCGACTCCGAATTGGAGACCCAGTACTTC
-	TRBJ1-6	TRBV28	-	CATTRDSPLHF	TGTGCCACCACTAGGGATTCACCCCTCCACTTT
-	TRBJ1-4	TRBV5-6	TRBD1	CASSSDRNEKLFF	TGTGCCAGCAGCTCGGACAGGAATGAAAAACTGTTTTTT
-	TRBJ1-1	TRBV9	-	CASSPGHGEAFF	TGTGCCAGCAGCCCAGGGCACGGTGAAGCTTTCTTT
-	TRBJ2-1	TRBV7-3	-	CASARGPNNEQFF	TGTGCCAGCGCGCGGGGGCCCAACAATGAGCAGTTCTTC
-	TRBJ1-5	TRBV27	-	CASSLWGDQPQHF	TGTGCCAGCAGTTTATGGGGGGATCAGCCCCAGCATTTT
-	TRBJ2-3	TRBV5-1	TRBD2	CASSLGGTSVTDTQYF	TGTGCCAGCAGCTTGGGGGGGACTAGCGTAACAGATACGCAGTATTTT
-	TRBJ2-6	TRBV4-3	TRBD1	CASSRQGGSGANVLTF	TGCGCCAGCAGCCGACAGGGGGGCTCTGGGGCCAACGTCCTGACTTTC
-	TRBJ2-5	TRBV25-1	TRBD2	CASSENPGLGKETQYF	TGTGCCAGCAGTGAAAATCCGGGACTAGGAAAAGAGACCCAGTACTTC
-	TRBJ2-1	TRBV6-2/TRBV6-3	-	CASSYVRQEQFF	TGTGCCAGCAGTTACGTTAGACAGGAGCAGTTCTTC
-	TRBJ1-1	TRBV19	-	CASTARRKNTEAFF	TGTGCCAGTACCGCCCGGAGGAAGAACACTGAAGCTTTCTTT
-	TRBJ1-2	TRBV6-5	-	CASSFSGQRYGYTF	TGTGCCAGCAGTTTTTCAGGACAGCGCTATGGCTACACCTTC
-	TRBJ1-1	TRBV6-5	TRBD1	CASSQEVADRGAFF	TGTGCCAGCAGCCAAGAGGTGGCGGACAGGGGAGCTTTCTTT
-	TRBJ2-3	TRBV4-3	-	CASSQGYGENTQYF	TGCGCCAGCAGCCAAGGGTACGGTGAAAATACGCAGTATTTT
-	TRBJ2-7	TRBV21-1	-	CASSKGGRFSYEQYF	TGTGCCAGCAGCAAAGGCGGAAGGTTCTCCTACGAGCAGTACTTC
-	TRBJ2-3	TRBV19	TRBD2	CASSARTSSVTDTQYF	TGTGCCAGTAGTGCCAGGACTAGCTCGGTCACAGATACGCAGTATTTT
-	TRBJ1-6	TRBV5-4	-	CASSTGGYNSPLHF	TGTGCCAGCAGCACGGGAGGGTATAATTCACCCCTCCACTTT
-	TRBJ1-2	TRBV4-3	-	CASSQDWAGHTYGYTF	TGCGCCAGCAGCCAAGATTGGGCAGGGCACACCTATGGCTACACCTTC
-	TRBJ1-2	TRBV7-2	TRBD1	CASSLEGTGVYGYTF	TGTGCCAGCAGCTTAGAAGGGACAGGAGTCTATGGCTACACCTTC
few	TRBJ2-2	TRBV7-9	-	CASSSSSVSGELFF	TGTGCCAGCAGCTCCTCCAGCGTGTCGGGGGAGCTGTTTTTT
once	TRBJ1-5	TRBV4-2	-	CASSQDGQHNQPQHF	TGTGCCAGCAGCCAAGATGGGCAGCATAATCAGCCCCAGCATTTT
-	TRBJ2-1	TRBV5-4	TRBD2	CASSSGTSGRGEQFF	TGTGCCAGCAGCTCTGGGACTAGCGGGAGGGGTGAGCAGTTCTTC
-	TRBJ1-5	TRBV5-1	-	CASSPGHLGDQPQHF	TGTGCCAGCAGCCCGGGACACCTAGGGGATCAGCCCCAGCATTTT
-	TRBJ2-3	TRBV7-9	-	CASSPGLLSTDTQYF	TGTGCCAGCAGCCCGGGACTTCTGAGCACAGATACGCAGTATTTT
few	TRBJ2-2	TRBV6-4	TRBD1	CASSDGTVTGELFF	TGTGCCAGCAGTGACGGGACAGTCACCGGGGAGCTGTTTTTT
-	TRBJ1-6	TRBV7-9	-	CASSFPGGTNSPLHF	TGTGCCAGCAGCTTCCCCGGCGGGACTAATTCACCCCTCCACTTT
-	TRBJ2-7	TRBV7-8	TRBD1	CASSRYRDRGNQYF	TGTGCCAGCAGCAGATACCGGGACAGGGGCAATCAGTACTTC
-	TRBJ1-6	TRBV7-2	-	CASSPRTEGSYNSPLHF	TGTGCCAGCAGCCCCCGTACTGAGGGATCCTATAATTCACCCCTCCACTTT
-	TRBJ2-1	TRBV5-1	TRBD2	CASSLEVGGGLYNEQFF	TGCGCCAGCAGCTTGGAAGTTGGCGGGGGGCTTTACAATGAGCAGTTCTTC
-	TRBJ2-3	TRBV27	-	CASNRGDTQYF	TGTGCCAGCAACCGGGGAGATACGCAGTATTTT
-	TRBJ1-2	TRBV13	-	CASSSWGGRRDYGYTF	TGTGCCAGCAGCTCCTGGGGGGGGCGCAGGGACTATGGCTACACCTTC
-	TRBJ2-2	TRBV4-1	TRBD2	CASSLNPAWGEGNTGELFF	TGCGCCAGCAGCCTAAATCCAGCGTGGGGGGAGGGGAACACCGGGGAGCTGTTTTTT
few	TRBJ1-1	TRBV19	TRBD1	CASSPAGQLVGQMNTEAFF	TGTGCCAGTAGTCCGGCGGGACAGTTAGTGGGTCAAATGAACACTGAAGCTTTCTTT
-	TRBJ1-2	TRBV28	-	CASSLSASGAETF	TGTGCCAGCAGTTTATCGGCGTCGGGAGCGGAGACCTTC
-	TRBJ1-1	TRBV7-8	-	CASSYRDTEAFF	TGTGCCAGCAGCTATCGGGACACTGAAGCTTTCTTT
-	TRBJ1-6	TRBV4-3	TRBD1	CASSQEGTGGWNSPLHF	TGCGCCAGCAGCCAAGAAGGGACAGGGGGTTGGAATTCACCCCTCCACTTT
-	TRBJ2-7	TRBV3-1/TRBV3-2	-	CASSQEGGGYSLSYEQYF	TGTGCCAGCAGCCAAGAAGGTGGAGGGTATTCCCTTTCCTACGAGCAGTACTTC